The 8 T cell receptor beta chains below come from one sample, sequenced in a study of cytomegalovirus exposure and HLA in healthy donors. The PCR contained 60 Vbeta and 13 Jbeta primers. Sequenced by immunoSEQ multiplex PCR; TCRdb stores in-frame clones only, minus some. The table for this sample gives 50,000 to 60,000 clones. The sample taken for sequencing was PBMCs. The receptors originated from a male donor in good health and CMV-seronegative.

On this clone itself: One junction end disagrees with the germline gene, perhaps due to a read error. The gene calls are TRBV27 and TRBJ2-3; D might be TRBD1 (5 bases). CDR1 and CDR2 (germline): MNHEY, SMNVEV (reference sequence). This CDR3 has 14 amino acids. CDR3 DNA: TGTGCCAACAGTCTCATGCCTCAGGGTTGGACGCAGTATTTT. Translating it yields CANSLMPQGWTQYF.

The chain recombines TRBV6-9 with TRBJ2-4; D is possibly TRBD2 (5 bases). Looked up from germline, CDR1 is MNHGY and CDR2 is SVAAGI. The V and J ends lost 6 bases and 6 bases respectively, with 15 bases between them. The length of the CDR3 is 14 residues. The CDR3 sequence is CASSQDSELNIQYF. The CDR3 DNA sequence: TGTGCCAGCAGCCAGGACTCAGAGCTAAACATTCAGTACTTC.

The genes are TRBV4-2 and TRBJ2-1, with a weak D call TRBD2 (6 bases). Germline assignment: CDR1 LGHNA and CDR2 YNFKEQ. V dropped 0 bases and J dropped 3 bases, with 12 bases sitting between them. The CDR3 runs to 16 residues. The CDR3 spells CASSQEIAVGYNEQFF. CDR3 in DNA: TGTGCCAGCAGCCAAGAAATAGCGGTCGGCTACAATGAGCAGTTCTTC.

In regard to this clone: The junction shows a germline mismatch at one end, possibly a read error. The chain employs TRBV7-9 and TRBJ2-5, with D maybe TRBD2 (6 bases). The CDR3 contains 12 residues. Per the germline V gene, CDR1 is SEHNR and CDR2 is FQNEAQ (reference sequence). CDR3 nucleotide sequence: TGTGCCAGCAGCTTATCGGGGGAGAACCAGTACTTC. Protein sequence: CASSLSGENQYF.

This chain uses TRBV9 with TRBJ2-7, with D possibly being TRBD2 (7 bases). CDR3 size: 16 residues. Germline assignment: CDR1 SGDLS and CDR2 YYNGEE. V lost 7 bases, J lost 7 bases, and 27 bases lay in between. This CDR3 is CASLTGGGGRKYEQYF. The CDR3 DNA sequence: TGTGCCAGCCTCACCGGGGGAGGGGGGAGAAAGTATGAGCAGTACTTC.

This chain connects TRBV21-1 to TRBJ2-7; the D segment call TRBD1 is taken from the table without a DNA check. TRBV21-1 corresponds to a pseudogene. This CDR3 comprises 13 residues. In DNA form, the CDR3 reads TGTGCCACACCCCGGGACAGGGGAAACGAGCAGTACTTC. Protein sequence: CATPRDRGNEQYF.

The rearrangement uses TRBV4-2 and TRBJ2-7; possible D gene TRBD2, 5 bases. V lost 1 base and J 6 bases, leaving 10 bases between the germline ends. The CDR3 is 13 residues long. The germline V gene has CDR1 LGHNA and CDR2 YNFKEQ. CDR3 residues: CASSQGRLVEQYF. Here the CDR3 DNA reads TGTGCCAGCAGCCAAGGGAGGTTGGTCGAGCAGTACTTC.

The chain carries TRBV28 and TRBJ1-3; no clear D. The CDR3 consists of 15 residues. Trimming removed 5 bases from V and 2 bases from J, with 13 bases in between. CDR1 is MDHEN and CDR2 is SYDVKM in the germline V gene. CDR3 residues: CASSPRWKTGNTIYF. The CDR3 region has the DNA TGTGCCAGCAGTCCCAGGTGGAAGACTGGAAACACCATATATTTT.